This T cell receptor (beta chain) was captured by sequencing in a study of PD-L1 blockade in urothelial cancer. Study-wide context: Males with bladder-origin urothelial cancer made up about 85% of the roughly 29 patients.

TCRdb's table, derived via immunoSEQ multiplex PCR, lists solely in-frame clones and lacks some. The table has around 82,000 clones, around 84% seen once; the top ten hold about 2.1%. Germline V CDR1 and CDR2: SEHNR, FQNEAQ (reference sequence). With 5 bases removed from V and 3 bases from J, the gap between germline ends came to 11 bases. The CDR3 runs to 14 residues. Described time point: pretreatment peripheral blood. Patient disease was locally advanced or metastatic urothelial carcinoma. The chain uses TRBV7-9 and TRBJ1-5; no firm D call. Here the sequenced sample was PBMCs, taken around atezolizumab (anti-PD-L1) treatment. The origin of this receptor is a man aged 60-69 years with urothelial cancer. CDR3 protein: CASSDSDSNQPQHF. The CDR3, as DNA: TGTGCCAGCAGCGACTCGGATTCCAATCAGCCCCAGCATTTT.